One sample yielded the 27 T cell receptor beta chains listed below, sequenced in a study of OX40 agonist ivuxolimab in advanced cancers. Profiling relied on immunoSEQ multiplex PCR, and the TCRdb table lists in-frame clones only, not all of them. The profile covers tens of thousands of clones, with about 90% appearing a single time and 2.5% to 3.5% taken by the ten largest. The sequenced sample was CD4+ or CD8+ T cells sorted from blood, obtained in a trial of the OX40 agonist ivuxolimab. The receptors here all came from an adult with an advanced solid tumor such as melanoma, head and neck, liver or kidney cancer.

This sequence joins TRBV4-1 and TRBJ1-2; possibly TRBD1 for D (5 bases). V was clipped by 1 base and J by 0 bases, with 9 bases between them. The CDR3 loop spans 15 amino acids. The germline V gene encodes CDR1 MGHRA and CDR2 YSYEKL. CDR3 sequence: CASSQADSTNYGYTF. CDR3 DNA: TGCGCCAGCAGCCAAGCCGACAGCACTAACTATGGCTACACCTTC.

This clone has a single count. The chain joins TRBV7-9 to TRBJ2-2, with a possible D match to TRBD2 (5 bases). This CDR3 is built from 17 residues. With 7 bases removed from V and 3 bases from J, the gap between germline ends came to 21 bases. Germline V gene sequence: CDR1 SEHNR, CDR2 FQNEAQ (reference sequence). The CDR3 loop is CASIPWRRVRDTGELFF. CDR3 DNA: TGTGCCAGCATCCCTTGGAGGAGAGTTCGGGACACCGGGGAGCTGTTTTTT.

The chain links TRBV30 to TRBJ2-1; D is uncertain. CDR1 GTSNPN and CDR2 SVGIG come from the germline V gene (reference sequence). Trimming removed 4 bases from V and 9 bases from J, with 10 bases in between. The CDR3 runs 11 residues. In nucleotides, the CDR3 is TGTGCCTGGACCAGCTCAGGTGAGCAGTTCTTC. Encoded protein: CAWTSSGEQFF.

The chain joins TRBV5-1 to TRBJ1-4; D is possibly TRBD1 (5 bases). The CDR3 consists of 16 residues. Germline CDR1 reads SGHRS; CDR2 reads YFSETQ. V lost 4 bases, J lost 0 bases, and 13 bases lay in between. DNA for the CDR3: TGCGCCAGCAGCGTAATGGGACCAACAACTAATGAAAAACTGTTTTTT. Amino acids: CASSVMGPTTNEKLFF.

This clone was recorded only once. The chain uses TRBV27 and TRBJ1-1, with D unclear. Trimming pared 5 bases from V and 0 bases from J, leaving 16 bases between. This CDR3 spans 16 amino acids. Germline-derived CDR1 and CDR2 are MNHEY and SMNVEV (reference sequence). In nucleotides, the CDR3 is TGTGCCAGCAGTCCCCGAACCAGCGGGGTGAACACTGAAGCTTTCTTT. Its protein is CASSPRTSGVNTEAFF.

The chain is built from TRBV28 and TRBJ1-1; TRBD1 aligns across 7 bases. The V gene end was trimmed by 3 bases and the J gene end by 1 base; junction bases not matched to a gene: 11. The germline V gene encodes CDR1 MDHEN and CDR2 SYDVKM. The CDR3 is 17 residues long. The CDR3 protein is CASSLTQGGGANTEAFF. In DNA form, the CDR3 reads TGTGCCAGCAGTTTGACCCAGGGGGGGGGTGCGAACACTGAAGCTTTCTTT.

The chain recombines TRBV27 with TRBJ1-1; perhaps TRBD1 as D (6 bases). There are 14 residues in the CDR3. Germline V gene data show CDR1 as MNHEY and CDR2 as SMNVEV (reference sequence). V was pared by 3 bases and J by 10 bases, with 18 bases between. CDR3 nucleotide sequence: TGTGCCAGCAGTTTTCTCGGGGGCGAGGGCTCAGCTTTCTTT. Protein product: CASSFLGGEGSAFF.

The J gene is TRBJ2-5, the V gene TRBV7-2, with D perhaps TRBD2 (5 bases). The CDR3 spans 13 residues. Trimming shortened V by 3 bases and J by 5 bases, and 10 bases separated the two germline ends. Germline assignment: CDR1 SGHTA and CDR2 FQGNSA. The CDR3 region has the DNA TGTGCCAGCAGCTTCCCTAGCAGCGAGACCCAGTACTTC. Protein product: CASSFPSSETQYF.

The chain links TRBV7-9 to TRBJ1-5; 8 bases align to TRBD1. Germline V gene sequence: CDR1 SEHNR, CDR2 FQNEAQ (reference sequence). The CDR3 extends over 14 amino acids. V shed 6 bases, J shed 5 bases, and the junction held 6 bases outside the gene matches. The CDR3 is CASSSGQGDQPQHF. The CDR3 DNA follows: TGTGCCAGCAGTTCCGGACAGGGCGATCAGCCCCAGCATTTT. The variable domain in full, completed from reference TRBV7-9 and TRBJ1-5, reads DTGVSQNPRHKITKRGQNVTFRCDPISEHNRLYWYRQTLGQGPEFLTYFQNEAQLEKSRLLSDRFSAERPKGSFSTLEIQRTEQGDSAMYLCASSSGQGDQPQHFGDGTRLSIL.

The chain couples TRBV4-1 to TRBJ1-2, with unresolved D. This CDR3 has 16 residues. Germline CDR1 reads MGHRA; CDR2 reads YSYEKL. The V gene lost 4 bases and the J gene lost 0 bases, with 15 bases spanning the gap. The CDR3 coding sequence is TGCGCCAGCAGCCTAGTATTAGTCCGCCCTAACTATGGCTACACCTTC. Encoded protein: CASSLVLVRPNYGYTF.

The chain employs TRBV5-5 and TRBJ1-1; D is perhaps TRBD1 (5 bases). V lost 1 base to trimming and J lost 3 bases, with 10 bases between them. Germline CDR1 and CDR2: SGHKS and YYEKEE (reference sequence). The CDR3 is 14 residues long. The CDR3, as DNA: TGTGCCAGCAGCTTGTCCTGGGGGGACACTGAAGCTTTCTTT. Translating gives CASSLSWGDTEAFF.

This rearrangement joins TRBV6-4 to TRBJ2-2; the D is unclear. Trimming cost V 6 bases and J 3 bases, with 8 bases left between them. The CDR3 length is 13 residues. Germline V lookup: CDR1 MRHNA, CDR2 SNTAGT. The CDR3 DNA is TGTGCCAGCAGCGAAGACCACACCGGGGAGCTGTTTTTT. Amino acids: CASSEDHTGELFF.

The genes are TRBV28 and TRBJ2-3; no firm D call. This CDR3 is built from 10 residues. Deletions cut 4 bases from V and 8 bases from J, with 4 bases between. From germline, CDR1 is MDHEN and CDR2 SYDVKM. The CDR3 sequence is CASSSGTQYF. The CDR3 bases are TGTGCCAGCAGTTCTGGTACGCAGTATTTT. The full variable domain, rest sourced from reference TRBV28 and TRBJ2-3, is DVKVTQSSRYLVKRTGEKVFLECVQDMDHENMFWYRQDPGLGLRLIYFSYDVKMKEKGDIPEGYSVSREKKERFSLILESASTNQTSMYLCASSSGTQYFGPGTRLTVL.

The CDR3 spells CASTPGAGRGEKLFF. The CDR3 bases are TGTGCCAGCACCCCCGGCGCAGGGAGGGGTGAAAAACTGTTTTTT. The chain is built from TRBV7-8 and TRBJ1-4; D might be TRBD1 (5 bases). CDR3 length: 15 residues. CDR1 and CDR2 from the germline V gene are SGHVS and FQNEAQ. The ends were cut back, 7 bases at V and 7 bases at J, with 19 bases in the middle.

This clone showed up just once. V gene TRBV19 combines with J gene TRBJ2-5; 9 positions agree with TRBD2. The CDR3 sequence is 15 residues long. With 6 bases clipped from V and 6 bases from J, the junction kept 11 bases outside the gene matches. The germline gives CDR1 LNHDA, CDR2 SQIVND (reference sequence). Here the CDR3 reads CASSTHSGSAQTQYF. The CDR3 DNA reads TGTGCCAGTAGCACGCATAGCGGGAGCGCCCAGACCCAGTACTTC. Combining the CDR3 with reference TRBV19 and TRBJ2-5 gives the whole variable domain DGGITQSPKYLFRKEGQNVTLSCEQNLNHDAMYWYRQDPGQGLRLIYYSQIVNDFQKGDIAEGYSVSREKKESFPLTVTSAQKNPTAFYLCASSTHSGSAQTQYFGPGTRLLVL.

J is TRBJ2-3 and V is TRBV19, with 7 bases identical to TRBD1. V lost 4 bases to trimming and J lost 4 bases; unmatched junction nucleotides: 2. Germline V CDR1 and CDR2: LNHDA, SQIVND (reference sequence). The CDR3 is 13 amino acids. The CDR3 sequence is CASSRTGADTQYF. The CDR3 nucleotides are TGTGCCAGTAGTAGAACAGGGGCAGATACGCAGTATTTT.

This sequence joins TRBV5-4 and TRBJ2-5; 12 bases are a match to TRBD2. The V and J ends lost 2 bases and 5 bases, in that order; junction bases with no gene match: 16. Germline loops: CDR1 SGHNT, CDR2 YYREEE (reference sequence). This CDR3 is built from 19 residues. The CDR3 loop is CASSFPTSGLAGPAETQYF. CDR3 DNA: TGTGCCAGCAGCTTTCCCACCTCGGGACTAGCGGGCCCAGCGGAGACCCAGTACTTC.

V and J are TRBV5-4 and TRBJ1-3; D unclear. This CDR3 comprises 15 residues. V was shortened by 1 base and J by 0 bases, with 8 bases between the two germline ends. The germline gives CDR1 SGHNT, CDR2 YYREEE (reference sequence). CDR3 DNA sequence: TGTGCCAGCAGCTTGAGGCCAGACTCTGGAAACACCATATATTTT. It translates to CASSLRPDSGNTIYF. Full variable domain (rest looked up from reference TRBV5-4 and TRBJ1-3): ETGVTQSPTHLIKTRGQQVTLRCSSQSGHNTVSWYQQALGQGPQFIFQYYREEENGRGNFPPRFSGLQFPNYSSELNVNALELDDSALYLCASSLRPDSGNTIYFGEGSWLTVV.

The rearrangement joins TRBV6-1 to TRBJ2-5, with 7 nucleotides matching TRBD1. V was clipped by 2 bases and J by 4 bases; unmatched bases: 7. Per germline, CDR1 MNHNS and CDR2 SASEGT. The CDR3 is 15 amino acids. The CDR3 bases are TGTGCCAGCAGTGAACTTCGGGACAGTCCAGAGACCCAGTACTTC. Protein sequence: CASSELRDSPETQYF.

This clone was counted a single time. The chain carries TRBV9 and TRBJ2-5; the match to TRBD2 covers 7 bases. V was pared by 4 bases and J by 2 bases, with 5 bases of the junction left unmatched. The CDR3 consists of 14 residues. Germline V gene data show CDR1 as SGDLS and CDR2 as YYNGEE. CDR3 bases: TGTGCCAGCAGCCCCGGGACTAAACAAGAGACCCAGTACTTC. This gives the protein CASSPGTKQETQYF.

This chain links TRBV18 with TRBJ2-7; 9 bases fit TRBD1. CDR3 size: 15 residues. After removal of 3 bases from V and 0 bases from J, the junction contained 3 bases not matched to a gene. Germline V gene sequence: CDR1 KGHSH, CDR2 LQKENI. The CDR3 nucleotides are TGTGCCAGCTCACCGACAGGGGGACCCTCCTACGAGCAGTACTTC. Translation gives CASSPTGGPSYEQYF.

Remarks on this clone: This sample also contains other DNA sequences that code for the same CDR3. As DNA, the CDR3 is TGTGCCAGCAGTGAAGACAGGGGAGACACTGAAGCTTTCTTT. It translates to CASSEDRGDTEAFF. J is TRBJ1-1 and V is TRBV6-1, with 7 bases identical to TRBD1. Per the germline V gene, CDR1 is MNHNS and CDR2 is SASEGT. The CDR3 sequence is 14 residues long. With 1 base clipped from V and 3 bases from J, the junction kept 2 bases outside the gene matches.

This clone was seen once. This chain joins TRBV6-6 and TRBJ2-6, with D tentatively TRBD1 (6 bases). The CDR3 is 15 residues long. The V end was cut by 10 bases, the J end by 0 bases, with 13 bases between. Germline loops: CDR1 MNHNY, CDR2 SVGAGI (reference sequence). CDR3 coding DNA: TGTGCCACCCGGACAGCCTCCTCTGGGGCCAACGTCCTGACTTTC. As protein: CATRTASSGANVLTF.

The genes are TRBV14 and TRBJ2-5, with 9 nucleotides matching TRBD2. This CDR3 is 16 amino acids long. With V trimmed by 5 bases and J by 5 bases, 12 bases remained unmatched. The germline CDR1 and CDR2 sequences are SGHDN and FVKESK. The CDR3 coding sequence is TGTGCCAGCAGCATCTGGGGTAGCGGGGGCTCCGAGACCCAGTACTTC. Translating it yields CASSIWGSGGSETQYF.

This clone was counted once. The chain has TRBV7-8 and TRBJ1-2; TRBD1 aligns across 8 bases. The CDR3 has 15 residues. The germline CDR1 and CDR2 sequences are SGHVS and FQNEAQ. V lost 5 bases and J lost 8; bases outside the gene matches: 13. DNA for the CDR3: TGTGCCAGCAGCGGCAGACAGGGGCTGATAGGAGGCTACACCTTC. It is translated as CASSGRQGLIGGYTF.

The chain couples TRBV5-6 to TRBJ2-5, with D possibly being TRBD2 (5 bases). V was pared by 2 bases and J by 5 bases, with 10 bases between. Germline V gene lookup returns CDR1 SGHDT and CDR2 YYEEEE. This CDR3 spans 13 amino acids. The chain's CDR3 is CASSFGRVETQYF. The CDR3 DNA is TGTGCCAGCAGCTTTGGGCGGGTGGAGACCCAGTACTTC.

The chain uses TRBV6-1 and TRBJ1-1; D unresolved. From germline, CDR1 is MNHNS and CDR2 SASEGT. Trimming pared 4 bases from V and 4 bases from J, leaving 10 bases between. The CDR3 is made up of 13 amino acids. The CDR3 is CASSVLGITEAFF. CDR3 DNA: TGTGCCAGCAGTGTCCTTGGGATCACTGAAGCTTTCTTT.